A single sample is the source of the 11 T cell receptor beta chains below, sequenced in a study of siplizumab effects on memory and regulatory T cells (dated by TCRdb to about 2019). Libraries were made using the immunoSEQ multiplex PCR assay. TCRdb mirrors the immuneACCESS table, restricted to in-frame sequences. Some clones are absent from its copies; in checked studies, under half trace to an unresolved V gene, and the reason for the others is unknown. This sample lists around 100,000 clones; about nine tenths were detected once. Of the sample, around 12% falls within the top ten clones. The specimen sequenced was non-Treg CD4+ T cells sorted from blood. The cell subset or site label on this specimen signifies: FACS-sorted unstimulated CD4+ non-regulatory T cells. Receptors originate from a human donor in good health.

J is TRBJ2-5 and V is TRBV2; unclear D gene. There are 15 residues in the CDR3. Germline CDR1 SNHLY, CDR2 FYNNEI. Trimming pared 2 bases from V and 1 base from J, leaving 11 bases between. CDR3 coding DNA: TGTGCCAGCAGTGAACGTCAGCTGATCCAAGAGACCCAGTACTTC. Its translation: CASSERQLIQETQYF. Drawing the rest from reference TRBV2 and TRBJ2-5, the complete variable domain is EPEVTQTPSHQVTQMGQEVILRCVPISNHLYFYWYRQILGQKVEFLVSFYNNEISEKSEIFDDQFSVERPDGSNFTLKIRSTKLEDSAMYFCASSERQLIQETQYFGPGTRLLVL.

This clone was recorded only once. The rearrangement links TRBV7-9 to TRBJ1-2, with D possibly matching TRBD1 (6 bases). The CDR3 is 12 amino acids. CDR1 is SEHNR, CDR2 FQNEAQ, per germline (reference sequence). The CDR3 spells CAMGAQNYGYTF. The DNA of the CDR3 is TGTGCAATGGGGGCGCAGAACTATGGCTACACCTTC.

CDR3 protein: CASSPGTAYEQYF. CDR3 nucleotides: TGTGCCAGCAGCCCCGGGACAGCCTACGAGCAGTACTTC. V and J are TRBV5-4 and TRBJ2-7; 7 bases fit TRBD1. Per the germline V gene, CDR1 is SGHNT and CDR2 is YYREEE (reference sequence). V lost 4 bases, J lost 2 bases, and 3 bases stayed unmatched. The CDR3 has 13 amino acids.

DNA for the CDR3: TGTGCCAGCAGCGTAGGAATGGGGACAGGAGGGAACATTCAGTACTTC. Encoded protein: CASSVGMGTGGNIQYF. This chain joins TRBV9 and TRBJ2-4; 8 bases fit TRBD1. V was pared by 0 bases and J by 7 bases, with 9 bases of the junction left unmatched. CDR3 length equals 16 residues. CDR1 is SGDLS, CDR2 YYNGEE, per germline.

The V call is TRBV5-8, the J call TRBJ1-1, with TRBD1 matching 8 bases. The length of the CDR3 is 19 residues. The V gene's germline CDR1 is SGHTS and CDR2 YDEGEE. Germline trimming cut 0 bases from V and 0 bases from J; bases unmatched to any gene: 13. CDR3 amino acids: CASSLGHRGQGLMNTEAFF. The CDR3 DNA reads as TGTGCCAGCAGCTTGGGGCATAGAGGACAGGGTTTGATGAACACTGAAGCTTTCTTT. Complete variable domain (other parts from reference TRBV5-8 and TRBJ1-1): EAGVTQSPTHLIKTRGQQATLRCSPISGHTSVYWYQQALGLGLQFLLWYDEGEERNRGNFPPRFSGRQFPNYSSELNVNALELEDSALYLCASSLGHRGQGLMNTEAFFGQGTRLTVV.

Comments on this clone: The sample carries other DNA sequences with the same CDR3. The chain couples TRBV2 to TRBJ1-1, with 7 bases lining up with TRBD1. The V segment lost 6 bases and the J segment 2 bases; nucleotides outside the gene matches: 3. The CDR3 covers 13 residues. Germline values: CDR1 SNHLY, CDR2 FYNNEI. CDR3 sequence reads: CASSRQGNTEAFF. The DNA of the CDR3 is TGTGCCAGCAGCCGACAGGGTAACACTGAAGCTTTCTTT.

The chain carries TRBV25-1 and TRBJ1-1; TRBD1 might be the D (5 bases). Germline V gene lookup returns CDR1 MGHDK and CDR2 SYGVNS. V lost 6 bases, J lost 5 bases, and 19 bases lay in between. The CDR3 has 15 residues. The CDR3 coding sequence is TGTGCCAGCAGCGCCCGGCGCGGGACTGGGACTGAAGCTTTCTTT. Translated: CASSARRGTGTEAFF.

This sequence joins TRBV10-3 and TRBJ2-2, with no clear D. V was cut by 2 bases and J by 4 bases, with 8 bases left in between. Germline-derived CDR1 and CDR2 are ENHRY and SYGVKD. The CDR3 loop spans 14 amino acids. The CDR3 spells CAISETSVTGELFF. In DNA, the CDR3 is TGTGCCATCAGTGAGACGTCAGTCACCGGGGAGCTGTTTTTT.

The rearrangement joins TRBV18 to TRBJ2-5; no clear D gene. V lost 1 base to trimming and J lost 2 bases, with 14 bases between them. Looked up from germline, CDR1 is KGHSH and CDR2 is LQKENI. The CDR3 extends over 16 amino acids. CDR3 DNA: TGTGCCAGCTCACCACGGCAAACTGCCCGGCAAGAGACCCAGTACTTC. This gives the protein CASSPRQTARQETQYF.

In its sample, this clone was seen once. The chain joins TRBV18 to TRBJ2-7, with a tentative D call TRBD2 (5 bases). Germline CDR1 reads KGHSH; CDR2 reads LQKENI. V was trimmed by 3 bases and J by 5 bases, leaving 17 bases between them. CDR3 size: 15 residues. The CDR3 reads CASSPWGLRADEQYF. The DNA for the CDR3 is TGTGCCAGCTCACCCTGGGGTTTGAGGGCGGACGAGCAGTACTTC.

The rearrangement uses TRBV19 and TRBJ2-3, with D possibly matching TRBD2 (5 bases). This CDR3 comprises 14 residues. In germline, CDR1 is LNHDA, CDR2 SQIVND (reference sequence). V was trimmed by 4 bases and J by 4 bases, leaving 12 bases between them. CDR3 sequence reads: CASSSRGVSDTQYF. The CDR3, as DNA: TGTGCCAGTAGTAGCCGGGGAGTCTCAGATACGCAGTATTTT.